Following are 6 T cell receptor beta chains from one sample sequenced in a study of chemoradiotherapy in HPV16-positive cancers (dated by TCRdb to between 2021 and 2024). Library preparation used the immunoSEQ multiplex PCR assay. TCRdb stores this immuneACCESS table with in-frame sequences only. Part of the clones is absent; in the studies checked, under half of the shortfall reflects unresolved V genes, and no reason is known for the rest. Present in this sample are approximately 10,000 clones, under 80% of which were seen just once. Jointly, the top ten make up roughly 15% of the sample. Sampling was carried out from a patient who underwent chemoradiotherapy. These receptors originate from a human donor with HPV-associated anogenital cancer.

V is TRBV6-5 and J is TRBJ1-2; D is perhaps TRBD1 (5 bases). CDR3 length equals 14 residues. V lost 6 bases and J lost 1, with 12 bases in between. Germline CDR1 is MNHEY and CDR2 is SVGAGI. CDR3 in DNA: TGTGCCAGCAGGCCCGACAGAAATAACTATGGCTACACCTTC. It is translated as CASRPDRNNYGYTF.

This clone is a singleton in its sample. V and J are TRBV5-1 and TRBJ2-3; possibly TRBD2 for D (6 bases). The CDR3 sequence is 14 residues long. Germline V gives CDR1 SGHRS, CDR2 YFSETQ. Trimming took 7 bases from V and 3 from J, leaving 15 bases between them. CDR3 bases: TGCGCCAGCCGCGGGGCAGGTAGTACAGATACGCAGTATTTT. As protein: CASRGAGSTDTQYF.

Concerning this clone itself: The sample has other DNA sequences that encode this CDR3 too. The chain recombines TRBV28 with TRBJ1-2; D uncertain. The CDR3 covers 11 residues. CDR1 and CDR2 (germline): MDHEN, SYDVKM. V was clipped by 6 bases and J by 5 bases, with 7 bases between them. CDR3 sequence reads: CASSYRYGYTF. As DNA, the CDR3 is TGTGCCAGCAGCTACAGATATGGCTACACCTTC.

The CDR3 loop is CASSLAGNEKLFF. CDR3 nucleotides: TGTGCCAGCAGCTTAGCAGGGAATGAAAAACTGTTTTTT. The gene calls are TRBV5-6 and TRBJ1-4; the D gene is possibly TRBD1 (5 bases). The CDR3 spans 13 residues. Trimming left V 2 bases short and J 5 bases short, with 7 bases between. Per the germline V gene, CDR1 is SGHDT and CDR2 is YYEEEE.

This clone was counted between two and nine times. CDR3 region: CASSLRGGDNQPQHF. CDR3 DNA sequence: TGTGCCAGCAGTTTACGAGGGGGCGACAATCAGCCCCAGCATTTT. The chain employs TRBV27 and TRBJ1-5; 7 nucleotides match TRBD1. V shed 2 bases, J shed 3 bases, and the junction held 4 bases outside the gene matches. The CDR3 is 15 residues long. Germline CDR1 MNHEY, CDR2 SMNVEV (reference sequence).

The chain carries TRBV19 and TRBJ2-2, with D perhaps matching TRBD2 (6 bases). Trimming removed 5 bases from V and 8 bases from J, with 15 bases in between. Germline CDR1 LNHDA, CDR2 SQIVND (reference sequence). The CDR3 has 14 residues. In DNA form, the CDR3 reads TGTGCCAGTAGTTCGGGACTTTTTCGGGGGGAGCTGTTTTTT. Its translation: CASSSGLFRGELFF. Looking up the rest from reference TRBV19 and TRBJ2-2 gives the full variable domain: DGGITQSPKYLFRKEGQNVTLSCEQNLNHDAMYWYRQDPGQGLRLIYYSQIVNDFQKGDIAEGYSVSREKKESFPLTVTSAQKNPTAFYLCASSSGLFRGELFFGEGSRLTVL.